The 6 T cell receptor beta chains below were found in one sample sequenced in a study of T-cell memory formation after mild COVID-19. TCRdb re-derived calls from the 5' RACE reads in MiXCR, one entry per CDR3 protein. The sample lists approximately 400,000 distinct CDR3 sequences; 18% were seen once. Material for sequencing was PBMCs or a T cell subset sorted from them (not recorded which). The receptors here all came from a man in his late teens or twenties who had mild COVID-19 (a few samples of this study predate the infection). Cell type and time point are not known.

The chain recombines TRBV4-3 with TRBJ1-2; D is undetermined. The CDR3 has 14 amino acids. Germline CDR1 and CDR2: LGHNA and YSLEER. Between the trimmed V and J ends, which lost 1 base and 1 base, there was a span of 7 bases. The DNA of the CDR3 is TGCGCCAGCAGCCAAGGTTCGCATAACTATGGCTACACCTTC. Translating gives CASSQGSHNYGYTF.

This clonotype was found a few times. The chain employs TRBV12-3 or TRBV12-4 and TRBJ1-1; D call uncertain. V lost 6 bases and J 7 bases, leaving 15 bases between the germline ends. The CDR3 extends over 13 amino acids. Written as DNA, the CDR3 is TGTGCCAGCAGCGTCTTAGGGAAGGGTGAAGCTTTCTTT. Protein: CASSVLGKGEAFF.

This clonotype was recorded once. The CDR3 is CASSLWGGGMNTEAFF. The CDR3 bases are TGTGCCAGCAGTTTATGGGGAGGGGGTATGAACACTGAAGCTTTCTTT. The rearrangement links TRBV28 to TRBJ1-1; TRBD1 might be the D (6 bases). The V end was cut by 0 bases, the J end by 0 bases, with 11 bases between. This CDR3 is built from 16 residues. Germline CDR1 reads MDHEN; CDR2 reads SYDVKM. Combining the CDR3 with reference TRBV28 and TRBJ1-1 gives the whole variable domain DVKVTQSSRYLVKRTGEKVFLECVQDMDHENMFWYRQDPGLGLRLIYFSYDVKMKEKGDIPEGYSVSREKKERFSLILESASTNQTSMYLCASSLWGGGMNTEAFFGQGTRLTVV.

The chain carries TRBV12-3 or TRBV12-4 and TRBJ2-7; 10 positions match TRBD2. The V segment lost 5 bases and the J segment 0 bases; nucleotides outside the gene matches: 7. CDR3 length: 16 residues. In nucleotides, the CDR3 is TGTGCCAGCAGTAGCGGACTAGCGGTTTACTCCTACGAGCAGTACTTC. It yields the protein CASSSGLAVYSYEQYF.

Worth noting for this clonotype: One end of the junction does not line up with germline, which may come from a read error. J is TRBJ2-2 and V is TRBV4-1, with 12 bases fitting TRBD2. This CDR3 has 18 amino acids. The germline gives CDR1 MGHRA, CDR2 YSYEKL. The CDR3 reads CASSQASGGAANTVELFF. In DNA form, the CDR3 reads TGCGCCAGCAGCCAAGCTAGCGGGGGGGCGGCGAACACCGTGGAGCTGTTTTTT.

V gene TRBV6-2 or TRBV6-3 combines with J gene TRBJ2-2, with D possibly matching TRBD2 (5 bases). The germline V gene has CDR1 MNHEY and CDR2 SVGEGT. The CDR3 covers 17 residues. The germline V and J ends were trimmed by 6 bases and 0 bases, with 17 bases remaining between them. The CDR3 protein is CASSRPPTRANTGELFF. The CDR3 DNA is TGTGCCAGCAGCCGACCCCCTACTAGGGCGAACACCGGGGAGCTGTTTTTT.